The T cell receptor beta chain described here comes from a study of blood T cell repertoires in COVID-19. Study in general: PBMCs, B-cell-depleted T cells, or T cells were the source of the cDNA or gDNA that made up the material.

In the original analysis: Estimates of nucleated cell counts were drawn from the amplification of reference gene primers. The protocol was immunoSEQ multiplex PCR, while the TCRdb copy is restricted to in-frame clones and leaves out a portion. The V and J calls and the clone size are those of that table, but D and trimming were determined from the DNA. The sample lists under 20,000 clones, 65% to 85% occurring once. The length of the CDR3 is 14 residues. The V gene's germline CDR1 is SGHRS and CDR2 YFSETQ. With V trimmed by 2 bases and J by 5 bases, 4 bases remained unmatched. J is TRBJ1-1 and V is TRBV5-1; 9 bases are shared with TRBD1. The sequence came from a human donor in a cohort sampled during active COVID-19. The sequenced material came from peripheral blood. The CDR3 region is CASSLQGAGTEAFF. In DNA form, the CDR3 reads TGCGCCAGCAGCTTACAGGGGGCTGGGACTGAAGCTTTCTTT.